The 6 T cell receptor beta chains below come from one sample, sequenced in a study of high-grade serous ovarian cancer treatment subgroups. The table came from immunoSEQ multiplex PCR; TCRdb's copy has only in-frame clones and leaves some out. The table lists approximately 9,600 clones, 55% to 75% of them singletons. The tumor samples were collected prior to definitive surgery or chemotherapy. The specimen sequenced was tumor tissue. All receptors come from a human donor with high-grade serous ovarian cancer.

The V and J genes are TRBV19 and TRBJ2-1; 9 bases are shared with TRBD1. The CDR3 is made up of 17 amino acids. Germline V CDR1 and CDR2: LNHDA, SQIVND (reference sequence). With V trimmed by 4 bases and J by 6 bases, 13 bases remained unmatched. CDR3 in DNA: TGTGCCAGTAGTAGGGATACCGGGACAGGGCCCCTCAATGAGCAGTTCTTC. It yields the protein CASSRDTGTGPLNEQFF.

The chain joins TRBV29-1 to TRBJ2-5; unclear D gene. This CDR3 is 11 amino acids long. V was cut by 1 base and J by 8 bases, with 8 bases left in between. The germline V gene has CDR1 SQVTM and CDR2 ANQGSEA. For the CDR3, the DNA is TGCAGCGTTGAAGTCGCCCGAACCCAGTACTTC. Translated, it gives CSVEVARTQYF.

The chain joins TRBV4-2 to TRBJ2-3; TRBD2 agrees at 10 bases. Germline V lookup: CDR1 LGHNA, CDR2 YNFKEQ. This CDR3 comprises 18 residues. Trimming cost V 2 bases and J 2 bases; bases outside gene matches: 10. The CDR3 DNA sequence: TGTGCCAGCAGCCAACGAGGGACTAGCGCTTCCTACACAGATACGCAGTATTTT. Translating gives CASSQRGTSASYTDTQYF.

The gene calls are TRBV19 and TRBJ1-3, with 8 bases fitting TRBD1. J lost 2 bases, V lost 4 bases, and 7 bases had no gene match. Germline loops: CDR1 LNHDA, CDR2 SQIVND (reference sequence). This CDR3 has 16 residues. Here the CDR3 DNA reads TGTGCCAGTAGTACGGACAGGGATCTTACTGGAAACACCATATATTTT. Protein product: CASSTDRDLTGNTIYF.

In this sample, this clone turned up once. V is TRBV2 and J is TRBJ2-5; D could derive from TRBD1 or TRBD2 (6 bases each). V lost 4 bases and J lost 4, with 10 bases in between. Per germline, CDR1 SNHLY and CDR2 FYNNEI. The CDR3 totals 13 residues. Written as DNA, the CDR3 is TGTGCCAGCAGTGCCGGGGGCGGAGAGACCCAGTACTTC. Translating gives CASSAGGGETQYF.

This rearrangement joins TRBV5-1 to TRBJ2-2; a weak D match, TRBD1 (7 bases). Germline loops: CDR1 SGHRS, CDR2 YFSETQ. This CDR3 comprises 16 residues. V was cut by 1 base and J by 6 bases, with 16 bases left in between. CDR3 bases: TGCGCCAGCAGCTTGCTGCGACAGGGACTCCCCGGGGAGCTGTTTTTT. This encodes CASSLLRQGLPGELFF.